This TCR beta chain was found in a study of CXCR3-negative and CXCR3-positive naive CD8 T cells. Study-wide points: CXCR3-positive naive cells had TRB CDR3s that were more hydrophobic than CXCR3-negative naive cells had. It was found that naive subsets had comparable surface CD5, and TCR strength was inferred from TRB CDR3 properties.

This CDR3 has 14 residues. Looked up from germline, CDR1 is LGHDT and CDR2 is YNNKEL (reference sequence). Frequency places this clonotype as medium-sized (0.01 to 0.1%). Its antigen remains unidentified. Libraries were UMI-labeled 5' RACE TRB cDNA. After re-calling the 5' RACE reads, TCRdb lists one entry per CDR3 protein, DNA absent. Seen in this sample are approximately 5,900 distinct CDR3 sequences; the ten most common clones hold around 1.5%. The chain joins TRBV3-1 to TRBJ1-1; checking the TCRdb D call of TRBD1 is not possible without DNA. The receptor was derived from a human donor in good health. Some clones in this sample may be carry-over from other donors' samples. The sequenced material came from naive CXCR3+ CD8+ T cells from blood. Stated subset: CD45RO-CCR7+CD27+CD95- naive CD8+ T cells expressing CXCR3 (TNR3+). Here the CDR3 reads CASSQERDRTEAFF. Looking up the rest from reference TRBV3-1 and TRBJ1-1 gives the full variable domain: DTAVSQTPKYLVTQMGNDKSIKCEQNLGHDTMYWYKQDSKKFLKIMFSYNNKELIINETVPNRFSPKSPDKAHLNLHINSLELGDSAVYFCASSQERDRTEAFFGQGTRLTVV.